This TCR beta chain was captured in a study of T cell responses to AZD1222 COVID-19 vaccine. The CDR3 totals 19 residues. J lost 1 base, V lost 5 bases, and 16 bases had no gene match. Germline CDR1 reads LGHNT; CDR2 reads FRNRAP. This clone occurred a few times. Its antigen is undetermined. Whole-study findings and limits: Vaccination with two AZD1222 doses was followed by a rise in Spike-specific TCR breadth and depth. Donors in the cohort were predominantly white British and more often female, and clonal diversity was possibly underestimated. Unmutated variant regions are reportedly the target of nearly half of TCRs that are spike-specific. No repertoire was sampled before or during the peak T cell response, only after it.

The method was immunoSEQ multiplex PCR; TCRdb's version includes in-frame clones alone and lacks a portion of them. The sample lists over 50,000 clones, roughly 90% seen once, with about 14% in the top ten. The chain is built from TRBV12-5 and TRBJ1-1; 10 bases align to TRBD1. This material consisted of peripheral blood, taken 28 days after the second AZD1222 dose. This receptor was obtained from an adult who received the AZD1222 COVID-19 vaccine. This CDR3 is CASGTTRQGARVRNTEAFF. CDR3 bases: TGTGCTAGTGGTACAACCCGACAGGGGGCGCGTGTCCGGAACACTGAAGCTTTCTTT.